Listed below are T cell receptor beta chains from one sample, sequenced in a study of blood T cells in healthy people across ages. TCRdb redid the calling of the 5' RACE reads with MiXCR, one entry per CDR3 protein. The table shows 750,000 to 850,000 distinct CDR3 sequences, with 20% to 25% occurring only once. These data also formed part of another study, on T cells of mothers and their children.

Sequenced sample: blood. These TCRs come from a boy aged 5-17 years in good health. Both conserved end residues are part of each CDR3. Each record gives: clone size, V gene, J gene, D gene, CDR3 DNA, CDR3 protein. D genes are given only for firm matches. Size values are once, few and many counts, or a class for expanded clones, and some rows have none.

clone size: NA
V gene: TRBV7-2
J gene: TRBJ2-3
D gene: TRBD2
CDR3 DNA: TGTGCCAGCAGCTTAGCGCTAAAGGGGACTAGCGGGGGGGCCCCGGATACGCAGTATTTT
CDR3 protein: CASSLALKGTSGGAPDTQYF

clone size: few
V gene: TRBV7-6
J gene: TRBJ2-7
D gene: NA
CDR3 DNA: TGTGCCAGCAGCTTAGTGGGTTATCTGGCTGACGAGCAGTACTTC
CDR3 protein: CASSLVGYLADEQYF

clone size: many
V gene: TRBV25-1
J gene: TRBJ2-5
D gene: TRBD1
CDR3 DNA: TGTGCCATCTCCAAAGACAGGGGGCGAGATCAGGGGACCCAGTACTTC
CDR3 protein: CAISKDRGRDQGTQYF

clone size: NA
V gene: TRBV28
J gene: TRBJ2-7
D gene: TRBD1
CDR3 DNA: TGTGCCAGCAGCCCCGGGGGGACAGGGGCCTACGAGCAGTACTTC
CDR3 protein: CASSPGGTGAYEQYF

clone size: NA
V gene: TRBV20-1
J gene: TRBJ1-1
D gene: TRBD1
CDR3 DNA: TGCAGTGCTTTTTCAGGGGGCGTTTATGAAGCTTTCTTT
CDR3 protein: CSAFSGGVYEAFF

clone size: NA
V gene: TRBV27
J gene: TRBJ2-4
D gene: TRBD2
CDR3 DNA: TGTGCCAGCAGTTTGACTAGCGGGGCGTACATTCAGTACTTC
CDR3 protein: CASSLTSGAYIQYF

clone size: NA
V gene: TRBV15
J gene: TRBJ2-1
D gene: TRBD2
CDR3 DNA: TGTGCCACCAGCAGGGGACTAGCGGGAGAGGGGGCCTACAATGAGCAGTTCTTC
CDR3 protein: CATSRGLAGEGAYNEQFF

clone size: few
V gene: TRBV5-5
J gene: TRBJ2-5
D gene: NA
CDR3 DNA: TGTGCCAGCAGCTCAGTAATCTATATCCAAGAGACCCAGTACTTC
CDR3 protein: CASSSVIYIQETQYF

clone size: few
V gene: TRBV6-5
J gene: TRBJ1-1
D gene: TRBD1
CDR3 DNA: TGTGCCAGCAGCACTACAGGGGGCACTGAAGCTTTCTTT
CDR3 protein: CASSTTGGTEAFF

clone size: NA
V gene: TRBV20-1
J gene: TRBJ1-2
D gene: TRBD1
CDR3 DNA: TGCAGTGCCATTCGGCCAGGGGGGGACTATGGCTACACCTTC
CDR3 protein: CSAIRPGGDYGYTF

clone size: few
V gene: TRBV4-1
J gene: TRBJ1-1
D gene: NA
CDR3 DNA: TGCGCCAGCAGCCAAGAACCGAACTTGAACACTGAAGCTTTCTTT
CDR3 protein: CASSQEPNLNTEAFF

clone size: few
V gene: TRBV28
J gene: TRBJ2-1
D gene: NA
CDR3 DNA: TGTGCCAGCAGTTTCCCGGGACCACGGGACAATGAGCAGTTCTTC
CDR3 protein: CASSFPGPRDNEQFF

clone size: few
V gene: TRBV4-3
J gene: TRBJ1-1
D gene: NA
CDR3 DNA: TGCGCCAGCAGCCACCGACGGTGGGGTTTTGAAGCTTTCTTT
CDR3 protein: CASSHRRWGFEAFF